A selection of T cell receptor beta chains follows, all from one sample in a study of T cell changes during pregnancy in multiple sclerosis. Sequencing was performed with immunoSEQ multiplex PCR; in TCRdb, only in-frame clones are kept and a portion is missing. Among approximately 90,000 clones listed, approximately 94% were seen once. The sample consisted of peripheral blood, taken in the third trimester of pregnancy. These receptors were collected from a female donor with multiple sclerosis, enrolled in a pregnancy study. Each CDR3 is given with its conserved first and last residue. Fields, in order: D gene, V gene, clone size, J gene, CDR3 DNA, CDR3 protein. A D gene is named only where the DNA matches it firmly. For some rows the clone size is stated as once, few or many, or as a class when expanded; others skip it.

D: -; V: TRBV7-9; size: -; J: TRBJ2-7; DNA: TGTGCCAGCAGCTTAGCGCCGGAGAGTTCTGTTTTC; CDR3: CASSLAPESSVF
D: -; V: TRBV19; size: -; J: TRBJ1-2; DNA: TGTGCCACACATAAGATCGGACATTTTGGCTACACCTTC; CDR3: CATHKIGHFGYTF
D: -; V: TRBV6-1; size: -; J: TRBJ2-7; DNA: TGTGCCAGCCACCCCCCGGGGACCTACGAGCAGTACTTC; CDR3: CASHPPGTYEQYF
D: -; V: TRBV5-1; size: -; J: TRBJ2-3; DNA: TGCGCCAGCAGCTCCCTACTCACAGATACGCAGTATTTT; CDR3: CASSSLLTDTQYF
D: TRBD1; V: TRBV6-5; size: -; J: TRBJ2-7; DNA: TGTGCCAGCAGTTACCGACAGGGACCCGAGCAGTACTTC; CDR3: CASSYRQGPEQYF
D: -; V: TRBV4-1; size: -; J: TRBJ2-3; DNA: TGCGCCAGCGGCGGGGACCGGCTAGACGTAGATACGCAGTATTTT; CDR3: CASGGDRLDVDTQYF
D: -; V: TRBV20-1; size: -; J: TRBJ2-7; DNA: TGCAGTGCTTTTAACTACGAGCAGTACTTC; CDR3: CSAFNYEQYF
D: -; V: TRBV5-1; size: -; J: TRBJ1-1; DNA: TGCGCCAGCAGCTTGTTTGCCGAGTTCTCTGAAGCTTTCTTT; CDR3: CASSLFAEFSEAFF
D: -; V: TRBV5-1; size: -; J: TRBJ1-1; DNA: TGCGCCAGCAGCTTAGGGACCGGACAGAGGAACACTGAAGCTTTCTTT; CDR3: CASSLGTGQRNTEAFF
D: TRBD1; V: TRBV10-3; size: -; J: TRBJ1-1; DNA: TGTGCCATCAGTTCAAGGACAGGGGAAGCTTTCTTT; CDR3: CAISSRTGEAFF
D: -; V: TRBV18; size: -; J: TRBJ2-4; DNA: TGTGCCAGCTCACCACAAAAGGGGGTCCTTCAGTACTTC; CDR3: CASSPQKGVLQYF
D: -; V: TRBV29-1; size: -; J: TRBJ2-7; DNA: TGCAGCGTGGACGGGAGATCCCCAAGCACTGGCTCCTACGAGCAGTACTTC; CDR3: CSVDGRSPSTGSYEQYF
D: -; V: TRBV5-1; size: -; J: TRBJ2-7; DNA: TGCGCCAGCAGCTCTATGCCAGGTTCCTACGAGCAGTACTTC; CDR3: CASSSMPGSYEQYF
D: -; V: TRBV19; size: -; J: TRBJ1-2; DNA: TGTGCCAGTACAAACAATAATCATGTCTATGGCTACACCTTC; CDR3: CASTNNNHVYGYTF
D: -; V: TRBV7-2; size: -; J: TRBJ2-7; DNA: TGTGCCAGCAGCTTTCGGCTAGTCAGCTCCTACGAGCAGTACTTC; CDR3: CASSFRLVSSYEQYF
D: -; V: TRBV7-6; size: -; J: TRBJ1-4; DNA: TGTGCCAGCAGCTTGGTGAGGGTGGCAACTAATGAAAAACTGTTTTTT; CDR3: CASSLVRVATNEKLFF
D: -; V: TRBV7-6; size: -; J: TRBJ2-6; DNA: TGTGCCAGCAGCTTAACCCCGTTGGGGGCCGGGGCCAACGTCCTGACTTTC; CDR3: CASSLTPLGAGANVLTF
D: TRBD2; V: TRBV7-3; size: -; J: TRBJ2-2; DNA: TGTGCCAGCAGCTTAAGTCTACTAGCGGCGAACACCGGGGAGCTGTTTTTT; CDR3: CASSLSLLAANTGELFF
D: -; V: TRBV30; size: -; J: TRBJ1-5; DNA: TGTGCCTGGAGTGTATCCGCAGGATTTAGCAATCAGCCCCAGCATTTT; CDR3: CAWSVSAGFSNQPQHF
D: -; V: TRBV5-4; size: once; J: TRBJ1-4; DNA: TGTGCCAGCAGCTTGGGGGCGGGGGCAAAACTGTTTTTT; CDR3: CASSLGAGAKLFF
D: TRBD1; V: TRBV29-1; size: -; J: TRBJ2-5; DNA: TGCAGCTCACTAGGGGGCGGACGGGAGACCCAGTACTTC; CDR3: CSSLGGGRETQYF
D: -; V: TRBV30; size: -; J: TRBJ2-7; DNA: TGTGCCTGGGAAGGCGGGGAACCCTACGAGCAGTACTTC; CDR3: CAWEGGEPYEQYF
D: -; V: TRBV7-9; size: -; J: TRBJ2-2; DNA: TGTGCCAGCAGCTTAGTTGGGCAGACCACCGGGGAGCTGTTTTTT; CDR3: CASSLVGQTTGELFF
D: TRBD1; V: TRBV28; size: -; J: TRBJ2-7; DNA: TGTGCCAGCAGTCACCGGGACAGGGTCCTCTACGAGCAGTACTTC; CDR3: CASSHRDRVLYEQYF
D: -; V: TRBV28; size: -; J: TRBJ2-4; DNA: TGTGCCAGCAGTCTTTTGGGGGCGGGAGTTCCCAAAAACATTCAGTACTTC; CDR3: CASSLLGAGVPKNIQYF
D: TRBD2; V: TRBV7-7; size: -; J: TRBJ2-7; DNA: TGTGCCAGCAGCCCCGGGACTAGCGTGTCCGAGCAGTACTTC; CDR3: CASSPGTSVSEQYF
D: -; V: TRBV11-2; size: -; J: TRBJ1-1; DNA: TGTGCCAGCAGCTTATTTTCCCGGAGAGACAGGAACACTGAAGCTTTCTTT; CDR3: CASSLFSRRDRNTEAFF
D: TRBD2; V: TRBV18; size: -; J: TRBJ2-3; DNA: TGTGCCAGCTCACCACCGGGACTAGCGGGAGGAACAGATACGCAGTATTTT; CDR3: CASSPPGLAGGTDTQYF
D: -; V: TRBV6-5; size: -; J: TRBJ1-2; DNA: TGTGCCAGCAGTCTCGGACAGCACAACTATGGCTACACCTTC; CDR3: CASSLGQHNYGYTF
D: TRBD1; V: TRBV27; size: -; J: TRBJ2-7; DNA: TGTGCCAGCAGTTCGCGACAGGGGAGCCAAGCCTACGAGCAGTACTTC; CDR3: CASSSRQGSQAYEQYF
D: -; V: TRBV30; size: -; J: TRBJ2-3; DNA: TGTGCCTGCCGCCAAGGGGGGGAGCTGAGCACAGATACGCAGTATTTT; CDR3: CACRQGGELSTDTQYF
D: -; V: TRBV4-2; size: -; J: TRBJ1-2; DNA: TGTGCCAGCAGCCAAGCGCAGGACAACCTTTGGGATGGCTACACCTTC; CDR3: CASSQAQDNLWDGYTF
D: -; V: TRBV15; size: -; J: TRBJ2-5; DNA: TGTGCCACCAGCAGAGATTTGGGAGGGGGCGCGGGGGGAGAGACCCAGTACTTC; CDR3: CATSRDLGGGAGGETQYF
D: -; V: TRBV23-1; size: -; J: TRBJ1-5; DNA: TGCGCCAGCAGTCAAACCGCTGGGGCAGGGGTTAATCAGCCCCAGCATTTT; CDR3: CASSQTAGAGVNQPQHF
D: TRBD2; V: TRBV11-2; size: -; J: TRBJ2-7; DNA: TGTGCCAGCAGCGGGGGACTAGGGGGATGGGACGAGCAGTACTTC; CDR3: CASSGGLGGWDEQYF
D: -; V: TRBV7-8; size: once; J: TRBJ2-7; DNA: TGTGCCAGCAGGGGGGAGGAGGGGTTGGAGCAGTACTTC; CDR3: CASRGEEGLEQYF
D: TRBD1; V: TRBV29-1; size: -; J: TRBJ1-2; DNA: TGCAGCGTTGAAGGGCGAACGACAGGGGGCTTTTATGGCTACACCTTC; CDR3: CSVEGRTTGGFYGYTF
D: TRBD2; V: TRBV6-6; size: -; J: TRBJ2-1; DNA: TGTGCCAGCAGGCCGGGACTAGCGCTCTCCTACAATGAGCAGTTCTTC; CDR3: CASRPGLALSYNEQFF
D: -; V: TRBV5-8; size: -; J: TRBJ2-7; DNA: TGTGCCAGCAGCTCCCCCCAGGGCTACGAGCAGTACTTC; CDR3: CASSSPQGYEQYF
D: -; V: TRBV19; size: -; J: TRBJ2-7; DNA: TGTGCCAGTAGTATAGATACAGGCCGGCCGTGGGAGCAGTACTTC; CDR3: CASSIDTGRPWEQYF
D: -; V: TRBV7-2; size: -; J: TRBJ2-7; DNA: TGTGCCAGCAGCTTAGGTGTCCAGTCCTACGAGCAGTACTTC; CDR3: CASSLGVQSYEQYF
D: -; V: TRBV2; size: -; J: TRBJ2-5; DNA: TGTGCCAGCAGTGACCCCGGGGAGGGGGGGCGCGAGACCCAGTACTTC; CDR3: CASSDPGEGGRETQYF
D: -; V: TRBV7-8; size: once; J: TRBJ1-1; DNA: TGTGCCAGCAATTCTCTTGGGAGGAACACTGAAGCTTTCTTT; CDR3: CASNSLGRNTEAFF
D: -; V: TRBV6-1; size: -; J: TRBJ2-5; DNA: TGTGCCAGCAGTGAAATGGGGCAAAAGGGAGAGACCCAGTACTTC; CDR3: CASSEMGQKGETQYF
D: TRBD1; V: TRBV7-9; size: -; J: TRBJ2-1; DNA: TGTGCCAGCAGCGAAAGGACAGGGTTGCGCAATGAGCAGTTCTTC; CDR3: CASSERTGLRNEQFF
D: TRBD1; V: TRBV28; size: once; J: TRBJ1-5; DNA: TGTGCCAGCAGCCAGACAGGGGGCAATCAGCCCCAGCATTTT; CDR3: CASSQTGGNQPQHF
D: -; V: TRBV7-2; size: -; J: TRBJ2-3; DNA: TGTGCCAGCAGCCCAAACGCAGGGGCGGTAGATACGCAGTATTTT; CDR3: CASSPNAGAVDTQYF
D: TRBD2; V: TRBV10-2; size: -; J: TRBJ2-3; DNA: TGCGCCAGCAGTGAGAGGGGTGGGGGACTAGCGACAGATACGCAGTATTTT; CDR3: CASSERGGGLATDTQYF
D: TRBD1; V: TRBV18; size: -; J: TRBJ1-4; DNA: TGTGCCAGCTCCTCTCAGGGGGACGAAAAACTGTTTTTT; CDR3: CASSSQGDEKLFF
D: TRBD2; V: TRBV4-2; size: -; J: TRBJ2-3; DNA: TGTGCCAGCAGCCCCCAGGGTGCGGGAGGGCCTAGAACAGATACGCAGTATTTT; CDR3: CASSPQGAGGPRTDTQYF
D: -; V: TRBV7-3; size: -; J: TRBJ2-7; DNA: TGTGCCAGCAGCTTAAAGCCAGGGTGGTCCGAGCAGTACTTC; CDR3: CASSLKPGWSEQYF
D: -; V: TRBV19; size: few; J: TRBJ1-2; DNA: TGTGCCAGTAGTATCGACCAGGGGCAGGGTACCTATGGCTACACCTTC; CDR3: CASSIDQGQGTYGYTF
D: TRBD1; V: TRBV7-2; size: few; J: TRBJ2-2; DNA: TGTGCCAGCAGCTTTGGCGAGGGGGCGCCCGGGGAGCTGTTTTTT; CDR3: CASSFGEGAPGELFF
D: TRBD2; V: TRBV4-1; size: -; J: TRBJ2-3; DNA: TGCGCCAGCAGCCAAGGGGGACTAGCGGGGGTGGGCACAGATACGCAGTATTTT; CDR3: CASSQGGLAGVGTDTQYF
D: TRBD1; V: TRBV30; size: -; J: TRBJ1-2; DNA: TGTGCCTGCAAACAGGGGGCGGGCTACACCTTC; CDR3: CACKQGAGYTF